These 16 T cell receptor beta chains share one sample of origin, sequenced in a study of T cell repertoires in cytomegalovirus infection. MiXCR, run by TCRdb on the reads, gives a single entry per CDR3 protein. The sample has about 490,000 distinct CDR3 sequences, 10% to 12% seen once; the top ten hold roughly a tenth. Sample: PBMCs. The receptors originated from a human donor in good health (CMV status not recorded). Some clones in this sample may be carry-over from other donors' samples.

This clonotype was detected ten times or more. The chain has TRBV19 and TRBJ1-2, with 10 bases identical to TRBD1. Germline CDR1 is LNHDA and CDR2 is SQIVND (reference sequence). Germline trimming cut 5 bases from V and 2 bases from J; bases unmatched to any gene: 8. The CDR3 runs to 16 residues. The CDR3 loop is CASSPRGQGMNYGYTF. In nucleotides, the CDR3 is TGTGCCAGTAGTCCCCGGGGACAGGGGATGAACTATGGCTACACCTTC.

This clonotype came up a few times. This sequence joins TRBV19 and TRBJ2-2; 7 bases agree with TRBD2. CDR3 size: 14 residues. Germline values: CDR1 LNHDA, CDR2 SQIVND (reference sequence). The ends lost 10 bases at V and 4 bases at J; junction bases unmatched: 9. The CDR3 DNA sequence: TGTGCCAAAGGGAGGGTTTTTGGCACCGGGGAGCTGTTTTTT. It specifies CAKGRVFGTGELFF.

This clonotype appeared many times. The chain joins TRBV7-9 to TRBJ2-3; 8 nucleotides align to TRBD2. V shed 3 bases, J shed 1 base, and the junction held 12 bases outside the gene matches. CDR1 SEHNR and CDR2 FQNEAQ come from the germline V gene (reference sequence). CDR3 length equals 18 residues. The CDR3 nucleotides are TGTGCCAGCAGCTTCCCTTTAGGTGCGGGGGGTCGCACAGATACGCAGTATTTT. This codes for CASSFPLGAGGRTDTQYF.

V usage is TRBV5-1 and J usage is TRBJ2-7; TRBD2 aligns across 14 bases. V dropped 4 bases and J dropped 3; count of bases not matched to a gene: 6. CDR1 is SGHRS, CDR2 YFSETQ, per germline. The CDR3 has 16 residues. CDR3 protein: CASSPGLAGVVYEQYF. CDR3 sequence (DNA): TGCGCCAGCAGCCCGGGACTAGCGGGAGTGGTCTACGAGCAGTACTTC.

About this clonotype itself: A much larger clone lies a single base off, so this may be a read error. The V gene is TRBV27, the J gene TRBJ2-1, with TRBD2 matching 10 bases. The ends lost 10 bases at V and 8 bases at J; junction bases unmatched: 8. Germline assignment: CDR1 MNHEY and CDR2 SMNVEV (reference sequence). CDR3 length equals 13 residues. The CDR3 coding sequence is TGTGCCAACAAGCAGCGGGGGGGCGATGAGCAGTTCTTC. It encodes CANKQRGGDEQFF.

V is TRBV25-1 and J is TRBJ2-7; D gene ambiguous. CDR3 size: 13 residues. Germline values: CDR1 MGHDK, CDR2 SYGVNS. The ends were cut back, 2 bases at V and 2 bases at J, with 7 bases in the middle. The chain's CDR3 is CASSEGLTYEQYF. CDR3 coding DNA: TGTGCCAGCAGTGAAGGGCTAACCTACGAGCAGTACTTC.

This clonotype showed up many times. This chain links TRBV28 with TRBJ1-1; D remains unclear. Deletions cut 8 bases from V and 1 base from J, with 5 bases between. From germline, CDR1 is MDHEN and CDR2 SYDVKM. There are 11 residues in the CDR3. Written as DNA, the CDR3 is TGTGCCAGCGATTCGAACACTGAAGCTTTCTTT. Translating gives CASDSNTEAFF.

This clonotype has just a few counts. The chain employs TRBV5-1 and TRBJ1-1, with no clear D. This CDR3 contains 14 residues. CDR1 is SGHRS, CDR2 YFSETQ, per germline. Between the trimmed V and J ends, which lost 4 bases and 0 bases, there was a span of 10 bases. CDR3 in DNA: TGCGCCAGCAGCCCGACGGTATTGAACACTGAAGCTTTCTTT. This gives the protein CASSPTVLNTEAFF.

The table lists this clonotype with many counts. The V gene is TRBV7-2, the J gene TRBJ2-2; D gene uncertain. The V gene lost 1 base and the J gene lost 6 bases, with 3 bases spanning the gap. This CDR3 spans 12 amino acids. CDR1 is SGHTA, CDR2 FQGNSA, per germline. The CDR3 sequence: CASSLDAGELFF. CDR3 DNA sequence: TGTGCCAGCAGCTTAGATGCCGGGGAGCTGTTTTTT.

This clonotype was recorded at least ten times. The CDR3 DNA is TGTGCCAGCTCCCCCCCGGACTTCATAGCCAAAAACATTCAGTACTTC. Amino acids: CASSPPDFIAKNIQYF. The V and J genes are TRBV25-1 and TRBJ2-4; the D gene is possibly TRBD2 (5 bases). Germline V gene data show CDR1 as MGHDK and CDR2 as SYGVNS. This CDR3 has 16 residues. Trimming shortened V by 8 bases and J by 0 bases, and 17 bases separated the two germline ends.

This clonotype was recorded at least ten times. CDR3 coding DNA: TGTGCCAGCAGCCTACAGGGGACGGACATTCAGTACTTC. The encoded protein is CASSLQGTDIQYF. The V and J genes are TRBV7-3 and TRBJ2-4; TRBD1 aligns across 7 bases. The germline V gene encodes CDR1 SGHTA and CDR2 FQGTGA. V shed 5 bases, J shed 8 bases, and the junction held 6 bases outside the gene matches. This CDR3 region has 13 residues.

In its sample, this clonotype was seen many times. This chain uses TRBV12-3 or TRBV12-4 with TRBJ2-7; D is perhaps TRBD1 or TRBD2 (5 bases each). V shed 2 bases and J shed 0 bases, with 8 bases lying between them. This CDR3 contains 14 residues. The CDR3: CASSLWGSSYEQYF. CDR3 bases: TGTGCCAGCAGTTTATGGGGGTCCTCCTACGAGCAGTACTTC.

This clonotype appeared many times. The chain recombines TRBV28 with TRBJ2-1, with 12 bases fitting TRBD2. Germline V lookup: CDR1 MDHEN, CDR2 SYDVKM. The ends lost 4 bases at V and 10 bases at J; junction bases unmatched: 5. The CDR3 loop spans 14 amino acids. Written as DNA, the CDR3 is TGTGCCAGCAGTTCACGACTAGCGGGAGACGAGCAGTTCTTC. Translating gives CASSSRLAGDEQFF.

The CDR3 loop is CASSLEGIRNQPQHF. Written as DNA, the CDR3 is TGTGCCAGCAGCTTGGAGGGTATCCGCAATCAGCCCCAGCATTTT. The chain has TRBV5-5 and TRBJ1-5; D is unclear. Looked up from germline, CDR1 is SGHKS and CDR2 is YYEKEE (reference sequence). CDR3 size: 15 residues. Trimming stripped 0 bases from V and 2 bases from J, with 9 bases between.

This clonotype was counted ten times or more. The rearrangement uses TRBV5-1 and TRBJ2-7; D is uncertain. The CDR3 loop spans 14 amino acids. Germline CDR1 is SGHRS and CDR2 is YFSETQ. Trimming removed 0 bases from V and 2 bases from J, with 9 bases in between. The CDR3: CASSLERATYEQYF. The CDR3 coding sequence is TGCGCCAGCAGCTTGGAAAGGGCCACCTACGAGCAGTACTTC.

This clonotype has ten or more counts. The chain couples TRBV5-5 to TRBJ1-5, with 9 nucleotides matching TRBD1. Germline-derived CDR1 and CDR2 are SGHKS and YYEKEE (reference sequence). The junction had 5 bases not matched to a gene; V was cut back by 0 bases and J by 7 bases. The CDR3 is made up of 15 amino acids. CDR3 residues: CASSLAETGGQPQHF. The CDR3 DNA sequence: TGTGCCAGCAGCTTGGCCGAGACAGGGGGACAGCCCCAGCATTTT.